These T cell receptor beta chains were read from a single sample in a study of T cell repertoires in cytomegalovirus infection. TCRdb reprocessed the reads via MiXCR and lists one record per CDR3 protein. Altogether approximately 190,000 distinct CDR3 sequences are present, 28% being singletons, with the ten largest covering roughly 32%. Sequencing used PBMCs. The receptors stem from a human donor in good health (CMV status not recorded). Some clones in this sample may be carry-over from other donors' samples. Each CDR3 is given with its conserved first and last residue. A clone size is listed for some rows: how often the clone was seen (once, few, many), or a class if it is expanded.

size	V	J	CDR3
-	TRBV7-9	TRBJ2-5	CASSSNTGEETQYF
-	TRBV5-1	TRBJ1-5	CASSLEGQEGQPQHF
few	TRBV7-6	TRBJ2-1	CASGPGRNNEQFF
many	TRBV7-2	TRBJ1-1	CASSLAMNTEAFF
-	TRBV13	TRBJ1-2	CASSLRQGRGYGYTF
few	TRBV6-4	TRBJ1-2	CASRPGASYGYTF
few	TRBV4-3	TRBJ1-6	CASSQVAGSNSPLHF
many	TRBV6-1	TRBJ2-5	CAIRTGTGGTQYF
few	TRBV6-5	TRBJ1-1	CASSYGGIVAFF
many	TRBV11-2	TRBJ1-1	CASSLEFTNRRTEAFF
-	TRBV6-2/TRBV6-3	TRBJ1-1	CASSPLGTNSPLTEAFF
few	TRBV7-3	TRBJ2-1	CASSSLAGKTNEQFF
few	TRBV7-8	TRBJ2-5	CASSWLGLDHFQETQYF
once	TRBV29-1	TRBJ2-2	CSVSRQGETGELFF
-	TRBV2	TRBJ1-6	CASNPPAGRNSPLHF
-	TRBV6-5	TRBJ1-2	CASRRDGANYGYTF
-	TRBV10-3	TRBJ1-1	CASLDFVGQGWIKNTEAFF
-	TRBV2	TRBJ1-2	CASVEGGGRRGYTF
once	TRBV20-1	TRBJ2-5	CSAPDLGATLETQYF
few	TRBV7-2	TRBJ1-1	CASSLKGGFSYTEAFF
few	TRBV20-1	TRBJ2-7	CSAIAGTSSSYEQYF
-	TRBV7-6	TRBJ1-1	CASSTDRGLWTEAFF
-	TRBV19	TRBJ1-5	CASSLTGKDNQPQHF
-	TRBV20-1	TRBJ1-6	CSARDPGRDNSPLHF
-	TRBV28	TRBJ2-7	CASSRDIYSSYEQYF
-	TRBV7-3	TRBJ2-1	CASSLGFDSYNEQFF
many	TRBV7-8	TRBJ1-1	CASSLARTVNTEAFF
-	TRBV9	TRBJ2-1	CASSGADSYNEQFF
many	TRBV7-6	TRBJ2-2	CASSLEVSGGNTGELFF
few	TRBV7-9	TRBJ2-1	CASSLAVGNEQFF
many	TRBV7-2	TRBJ1-2	CASSSRQGDGYTF
-	TRBV4-3	TRBJ2-2	CASSQAGGANTGELFF
-	TRBV29-1	TRBJ2-1	CSVSGGLYNEQFF
-	TRBV10-3	TRBJ1-1	CAIRQGGNTEAFF
once	TRBV29-1	TRBJ2-3	CSCLDSAGGFTDTQYF
few	TRBV10-3	TRBJ1-4	CAISEYSAGQGEKLFF
few	TRBV11-2	TRBJ2-5	CASSVQGETQYF
-	TRBV7-3	TRBJ2-1	CASSSSGGLYNEQFF
-	TRBV7-4	TRBJ2-5	CASRPSGLGETQYF
-	TRBV14	TRBJ2-1	CASSQDPWGLSEQFF
-	TRBV6-5	TRBJ1-4	CASRAGRHEKLFF
-	TRBV6-5	TRBJ1-1	CANSYPLWTGRTEAFF
few	TRBV7-9	TRBJ1-4	CASSVGEGGEKLFF
few	TRBV7-9	TRBJ2-7	CASSSGSNQQYF
few	TRBV19	TRBJ2-2	CASSIGTRANTGELFF
-	TRBV4-1	TRBJ1-1	CASSQEQGYTEAFF
-	TRBV5-1	TRBJ2-3	CASSHFPGQGRTDTQYF
-	TRBV18	TRBJ1-1	CASSTGQGEAFF
-	TRBV5-1	TRBJ1-5	CASSEGQGASQPQHF
-	TRBV4-2	TRBJ2-1	CASSPWPKGVAPYNEQFF
few	TRBV7-6	TRBJ2-5	CASSLQVQETQYF
-	TRBV19	TRBJ1-4	CASSIRDEKLFF
-	TRBV27	TRBJ1-1	CASSFSPMNTEAFF
-	TRBV19	TRBJ2-1	CASSRPVRQGSSYNEQFF
-	TRBV10-3	TRBJ1-1	CAISSGLEAFF
-	TRBV20-1	TRBJ1-5	CSAGGERSNQPQHF
-	TRBV6-6	TRBJ2-5	CASTPGVRETQYF
-	TRBV10-3	TRBJ1-2	CAASGVGGDGYTF
many	TRBV12-3/TRBV12-4	TRBJ2-2	CASNRVDAGELFF
many	TRBV7-2	TRBJ1-2	CASSLEGQWYGYTF